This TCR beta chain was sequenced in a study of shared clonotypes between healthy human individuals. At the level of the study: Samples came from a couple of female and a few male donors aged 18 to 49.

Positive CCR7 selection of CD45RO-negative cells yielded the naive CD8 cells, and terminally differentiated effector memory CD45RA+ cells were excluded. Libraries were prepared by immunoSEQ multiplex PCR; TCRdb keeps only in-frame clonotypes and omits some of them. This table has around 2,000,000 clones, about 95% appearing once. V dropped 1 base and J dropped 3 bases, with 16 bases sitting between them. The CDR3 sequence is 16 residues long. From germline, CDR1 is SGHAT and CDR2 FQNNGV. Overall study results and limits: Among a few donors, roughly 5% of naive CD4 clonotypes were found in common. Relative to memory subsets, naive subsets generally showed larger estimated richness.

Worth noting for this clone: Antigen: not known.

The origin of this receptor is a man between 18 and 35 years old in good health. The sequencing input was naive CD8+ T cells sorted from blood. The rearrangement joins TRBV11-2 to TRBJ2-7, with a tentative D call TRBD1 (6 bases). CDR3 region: CASSLALAKGGYEQYF. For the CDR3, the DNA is TGTGCCAGCAGCTTAGCTTTAGCGAAAGGGGGCTACGAGCAGTACTTC.